The entry below describes one T cell receptor beta chain. This receptor's antigen is unknown. Within one base of it there is no much larger clone, and no base qualities were kept. CDR1 and CDR2, per the germline V gene (reference sequence), are PRHDT and FYEKMQ. Measured from the cysteine to the phenylalanine, the CDR3 is 13 residues long. Of all the DNA, just the CDR3 is kept, 39 bases in frame from base 1. V is cut back by 0 bases and J by 8 bases, with 3 bases in the junction unmatched. These data belong to a study of OX40 agonist ivuxolimab in advanced cancers. A note on the overall study: Ivuxolimab was an agonistic, fully human IgG2 monoclonal antibody directed against OX40 (CD134), a costimulatory receptor. In the dose-escalation cohort, 82.7% of patients were male, and the mean age was roughly 60 years with a range of roughly 20 to 79. Peripheral TCRbeta sequencing was intended to test whether TCR sequence diversity was altered and clonal T-cell expansion was caused by ivuxolimab. Prior anti-PD-1, anti-PD-L1 or anti-CTLA-4 therapy was permitted, and approximately 41% of dose-escalation patients had received checkpoint inhibitors. Intravenous ivuxolimab was administered to patients every 2 weeks at six dose levels: 0.01, 0.1, 0.3, 1.5, 3 and 10 mg/kg. The paper reports the monotherapy dose-escalation portion (N of about 51 patients) of the phase I ivuxolimab trial. Of the approximately 50 dose-escalation patients, hepatocellular carcinoma was present in about 20, melanoma in some 15, renal cell carcinoma in 9 and head and neck cancer in 9. Partial responses occurred in three dose-escalation patients: two with cutaneous melanoma and one with hepatocellular carcinoma.

The trial excluded patients who had a history of autoimmune disease or who were on systemic immunosuppression. Peripheral blood for TCR sequencing was drawn from every dose cohort at baseline, at cycle 4 day 1 and at cycle 7 day 1. The samples were drawn from a first-in-human, open-label, multicenter phase I dose-escalation trial of ivuxolimab. Adults with locally advanced or metastatic head and neck squamous cell, hepatocellular, melanoma or renal cell carcinoma were enrolled in the trial. Before TCR sequencing, CD4+ and CD8+ T cells were separately sorted from peripheral blood. The study at large found these results: In the 0.1-3.0 mg/kg groups, partial responders had among the lowest normalized peripheral clonal expansion, particularly in CD8+ T cells. Low levels of normalized T-cell clonal expansion were also seen in some patients who did not respond. On average, CD8+ T cells showed more expanded clones than CD4+ T cells after ivuxolimab. At doses of 0.1 to 3.0 mg/kg, clonal expansion of both CD4+ and CD8+ blood T cells was observed from baseline to week 6. The antigen specificity of the peripheral T cells that underwent clonal expansion was not determined.

Genomic DNA was isolated from the sorted cells so that the TCRbeta CDR3 region could be sequenced. The immunoSEQ Assay was used for sequencing of TCRbeta CDR3 regions. Held by TCRdb, this immuneACCESS table contains in-frame sequences only and omits some clones. Under half of the omission traces to an unresolved V gene where checked; the cause of the rest is unknown. Present in this sample are around 23,000 clones, approximately 80% of which were seen just once. Of the sample, 24% falls within the top ten clones. The chain is made from TRBV13 and TRBJ1-1; the junction holds 7 bases that match TRBD1. Sequences were derived from CD4+ or CD8+ T cells sorted from blood, sampled in a trial of the OX40 agonist ivuxolimab. The clonotype originates from an adult with an advanced solid tumor such as melanoma, head and neck, liver or kidney cancer. The CDR3 here reads CASSLGLGQEAFF. The nucleotides read TGTGCCAGCAGCTTAGGCCTGGGACAGGAAGCTTTCTTT.